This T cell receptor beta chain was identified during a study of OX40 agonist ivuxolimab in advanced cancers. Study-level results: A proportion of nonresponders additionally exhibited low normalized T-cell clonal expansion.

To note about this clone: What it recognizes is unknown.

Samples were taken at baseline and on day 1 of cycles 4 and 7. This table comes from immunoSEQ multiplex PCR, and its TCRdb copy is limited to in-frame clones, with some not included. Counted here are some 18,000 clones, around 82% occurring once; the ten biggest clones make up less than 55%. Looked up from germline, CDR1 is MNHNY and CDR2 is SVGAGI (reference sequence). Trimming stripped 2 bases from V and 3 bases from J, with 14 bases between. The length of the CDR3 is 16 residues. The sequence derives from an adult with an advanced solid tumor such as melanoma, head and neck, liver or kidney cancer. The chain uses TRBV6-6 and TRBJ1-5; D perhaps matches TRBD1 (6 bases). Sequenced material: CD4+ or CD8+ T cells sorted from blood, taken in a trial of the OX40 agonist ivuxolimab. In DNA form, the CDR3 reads TGTGCCAGCAGTTACCGGGACATCCTTGTCAATCAGCCCCAGCATTTT. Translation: CASSYRDILVNQPQHF.